These T cell receptor beta chains were read from a single sample in a study of spatial heterogeneity in lung cancer. In TCRdb, the 5' RACE reads were re-called with MiXCR into one record per CDR3 protein. The sample consists of 45,000 to 55,000 distinct CDR3 sequences, about 5.8% of them appearing once. This sample comprised PBMCs, obtained at surgery. These receptors all come from a male donor with early-stage non-small cell lung cancer. Each CDR3 is given with its conserved first and last residue. D genes are given only for firm matches. Size values are once, few and many counts, or a class for expanded clones, and some rows have none.

V: TRBV7-9; D: NA; size: few; J: TRBJ2-1; CDR3: CASSPPKDEQFF; DNA: TGTGCCAGCAGCCCCCCTAAGGATGAGCAGTTCTTC
V: TRBV7-2; D: NA; size: many; J: TRBJ2-5; CDR3: CASSLEAEETQYF; DNA: TGTGCCAGCAGCTTAGAGGCGGAAGAGACCCAGTACTTC
V: TRBV12-3/TRBV12-4; D: NA; size: NA; J: TRBJ1-3; CDR3: CASSFDQMTIYF; DNA: TGTGCCAGCAGTTTCGACCAAATGACCATATATTTT
V: TRBV10-2; D: NA; size: many; J: TRBJ1-5; CDR3: CASSESGTGQPQHF; DNA: TGCGCCAGCAGTGAGTCGGGTACAGGTCAGCCCCAGCATTTT
V: TRBV28; D: TRBD2; size: many; J: TRBJ2-5; CDR3: CASSLERDLQETQYF; DNA: TGTGCCAGCAGTCTCGAGCGGGATCTCCAAGAGACCCAGTACTTC
V: TRBV5-6; D: NA; size: many; J: TRBJ2-3; CDR3: CASSPSVSTDTQYF; DNA: TGTGCCAGCAGCCCTAGCGTCAGCACAGATACGCAGTATTTT
V: TRBV3-1; D: TRBD2; size: many; J: TRBJ2-5; CDR3: CASSQQGSGDQETQYF; DNA: TGTGCCAGCAGCCAACAAGGTAGCGGGGACCAAGAGACCCAGTACTTC
V: TRBV7-9; D: TRBD1; size: many; J: TRBJ2-7; CDR3: CASSLRQGNEQYF; DNA: TGTGCCAGCAGCCTAAGACAGGGGAATGAGCAGTACTTC
V: TRBV18; D: TRBD2; size: few; J: TRBJ2-1; CDR3: CASSPRRVASGSTLHEQFF; DNA: TGTGCCAGCTCACCACGTCGGGTGGCTAGCGGGAGTACTCTCCATGAGCAGTTCTTC
V: TRBV28; D: NA; size: many; J: TRBJ1-2; CDR3: CASSYREYYGYTF; DNA: TGTGCCAGCAGTTACAGGGAATACTATGGCTACACCTTC
V: TRBV6-5; D: NA; size: many; J: TRBJ1-2; CDR3: CASRNAGTARGCTF; DNA: TGTGCCAGCAGGAACGCCGGGACTGCGAGGGGTTGCACCTTC
V: TRBV18; D: TRBD2; size: NA; J: TRBJ2-7; CDR3: CASSLGLAGALYEQYF; DNA: TGTGCCAGCTCTCTCGGACTAGCGGGAGCCCTCTACGAGCAGTACTTC
V: TRBV3-1; D: TRBD1; size: many; J: TRBJ1-1; CDR3: CASSLTGDTEAFF; DNA: TGTGCCAGCAGCTTAACAGGGGACACTGAAGCTTTCTTT
V: TRBV19; D: NA; size: many; J: TRBJ1-4; CDR3: CASSIIGGSLRFF; DNA: TGTGCCAGTAGTATTATCGGGGGCAGCCTGCGGTTTTTT
V: TRBV6-5; D: TRBD1; size: many; J: TRBJ2-1; CDR3: CASSPLRGTALLNAPSKRDEQFF; DNA: TGTGCCAGCAGTCCCCTAAGAGGGACAGCACTGTTGAACGCCCCCTCAAAGAGGGATGAGCAGTTCTTC
V: TRBV7-3; D: NA; size: NA; J: TRBJ2-2; CDR3: CASSLGSNTGELFF; DNA: TGTGCCAGCAGCCTCGGATCGAACACCGGGGAGCTGTTTTTT
V: TRBV11-2; D: NA; size: many; J: TRBJ2-7; CDR3: CASSLNPSVAYEQYF; DNA: TGTGCCAGCAGCTTAAACCCTAGCGTCGCCTACGAGCAGTACTTC
V: TRBV18; D: NA; size: many; J: TRBJ2-1; CDR3: CASSPSTDNEQFF; DNA: TGTGCCAGCTCACCATCTACGGACAATGAGCAGTTCTTC
V: TRBV29-1; D: TRBD2; size: many; J: TRBJ2-1; CDR3: CSADGLAGGPVRNEQFF; DNA: TGCAGCGCCGATGGGCTAGCGGGAGGGCCGGTAAGAAATGAGCAGTTCTTC
V: TRBV27; D: NA; size: NA; J: TRBJ2-1; CDR3: CASSHGTRGSYNEQFF; DNA: TGTGCGAGCAGTCACGGGACTCGCGGCTCCTACAATGAGCAGTTCTTC
V: TRBV5-1; D: NA; size: many; J: TRBJ1-4; CDR3: CASSSSGEMGEKLFF; DNA: TGCGCCAGCAGCTCATCAGGGGAAATGGGTGAAAAACTGTTTTTT
V: TRBV20-1; D: NA; size: many; J: TRBJ2-7; CDR3: CSAGAGLSYEQYF; DNA: TGCAGTGCTGGAGCGGGCCTCTCCTACGAGCAGTACTTC
V: TRBV7-2; D: TRBD1; size: NA; J: TRBJ1-1; CDR3: CASSSRQGGKAFF; DNA: TGTGCCAGCAGCTCCAGACAGGGAGGGAAAGCTTTCTTT
V: TRBV6-6; D: NA; size: NA; J: TRBJ2-1; CDR3: CASSYEAVYNEQFF; DNA: TGTGCCAGCAGTTACGAGGCAGTTTACAATGAGCAGTTCTTC
V: TRBV7-2; D: NA; size: many; J: TRBJ2-1; CDR3: CASSLSLMGNEQFF; DNA: TGTGCCAGCAGCTTGTCGCTAATGGGGAATGAGCAGTTCTTC
V: TRBV7-8; D: NA; size: NA; J: TRBJ2-3; CDR3: CASSLALPRISGPHLDTQYF; DNA: TGTGCCAGCAGCTTAGCCCTCCCCCGTATTAGCGGACCACACTTGGATACGCAGTATTTT
V: TRBV4-2; D: TRBD2; size: many; J: TRBJ2-4; CDR3: CASSQDGRTSGRSPKNIQYF; DNA: TGTGCCAGCAGCCAAGACGGCAGGACTAGCGGGAGGTCTCCCAAAAACATTCAGTACTTC
V: TRBV27; D: TRBD1; size: NA; J: TRBJ2-7; CDR3: CASSPTGEYEQYF; DNA: TGTGCCAGCAGCCCGACAGGGGAATACGAGCAGTACTTC
V: TRBV30; D: NA; size: many; J: TRBJ2-5; CDR3: CAWSTGETQYF; DNA: TGTGCCTGGTCTACTGGAGAGACCCAGTACTTC
V: TRBV7-2; D: NA; size: many; J: TRBJ2-3; CDR3: CASSLESEYTDTQYF; DNA: TGTGCCAGCAGCTTAGAATCAGAATACACAGATACGCAGTATTTT
V: TRBV18; D: NA; size: many; J: TRBJ2-5; CDR3: CASSPALGQPGKTQYF; DNA: TGTGCCAGCTCACCGGCCCTTGGACAGCCGGGGAAGACCCAGTACTTC
V: TRBV3-1; D: TRBD2; size: many; J: TRBJ2-1; CDR3: CASSQDEWQGGDNEQFF; DNA: TGTGCCAGCAGCCAAGATGAATGGCAGGGAGGGGACAATGAGCAGTTCTTC
V: TRBV20-1; D: NA; size: many; J: TRBJ2-2; CDR3: CSATHRAPHGELFF; DNA: TGCAGTGCTACCCACAGGGCGCCCCACGGGGAGCTGTTTTTT
V: TRBV28; D: TRBD1; size: NA; J: TRBJ1-2; CDR3: CASSPGGIYGYTF; DNA: TGTGCCAGCAGCCCAGGGGGCATCTATGGCTACACCTTC
V: TRBV2; D: NA; size: many; J: TRBJ1-2; CDR3: CASRRGPGYTF; DNA: TGTGCCAGCAGGCGGGGGCCGGGCTACACCTTC
V: TRBV27; D: NA; size: many; J: TRBJ2-3; CDR3: CASSSAAGTDTQYF; DNA: TGTGCCAGCAGCTCGGCAGCGGGCACAGATACGCAGTATTTT
V: TRBV24-1; D: TRBD2; size: many; J: TRBJ2-3; CDR3: CATSDRWLAGVRDTQYF; DNA: TGTGCCACCAGTGATCGGTGGCTAGCGGGAGTTAGAGATACGCAGTATTTT
V: TRBV10-3; D: NA; size: many; J: TRBJ2-2; CDR3: CAISIYTGELFF; DNA: TGTGCCATCAGTATTTACACCGGGGAGCTGTTTTTT
V: TRBV10-3; D: TRBD2; size: many; J: TRBJ2-3; CDR3: CAISESGTSATDTQYF; DNA: TGTGCCATCAGTGAGTCGGGGACTAGCGCAACAGATACGCAGTATTTT
V: TRBV29-1; D: TRBD2; size: many; J: TRBJ2-5; CDR3: CSGSGRQTQYF; DNA: TGCAGCGGCAGCGGGAGGCAGACCCAGTACTTC
V: TRBV5-1; D: NA; size: many; J: TRBJ2-5; CDR3: CASSPRRGAGQETQYF; DNA: TGCGCCAGCAGCCCGCGGCGAGGGGCGGGCCAAGAGACCCAGTACTTC
V: TRBV20-1; D: NA; size: many; J: TRBJ2-3; CDR3: CSARGSTDTQYF; DNA: TGCAGTGCTAGGGGTAGCACAGATACGCAGTATTTT
V: TRBV12-3/TRBV12-4; D: TRBD1; size: few; J: TRBJ1-2; CDR3: CASSLVGTVGFTYGYTF; DNA: TGTGCCAGCAGTTTAGTCGGGACAGTAGGGTTTACCTATGGCTACACCTTC
V: TRBV5-1; D: NA; size: many; J: TRBJ2-5; CDR3: CASSRSLETQYF; DNA: TGCGCCAGCAGCCGGAGTTTAGAGACCCAGTACTTC
V: TRBV7-9; D: NA; size: many; J: TRBJ1-2; CDR3: CASSRTGNYGYTF; DNA: TGTGCCAGCAGCCGGACCGGAAACTATGGCTACACCTTC
V: TRBV20-1; D: NA; size: many; J: TRBJ2-7; CDR3: CSVNNGRLSSYEQYF; DNA: TGCAGTGTTAATAACGGACGGCTGAGCTCCTACGAGCAGTACTTC
V: TRBV6-1; D: TRBD1; size: many; J: TRBJ1-2; CDR3: CASSDQTGPSYGYTF; DNA: TGTGCCAGCAGTGATCAGACAGGGCCAAGCTATGGCTACACCTTC
V: TRBV6-5; D: NA; size: many; J: TRBJ2-7; CDR3: CASRPFGASSYEQYF; DNA: TGTGCCAGCAGGCCCTTTGGGGCCTCGTCCTACGAGCAGTACTTC
V: TRBV29-1; D: NA; size: many; J: TRBJ2-3; CDR3: CSARPVTDTQYF; DNA: TGCAGCGCCCGTCCGGTGACAGATACGCAGTATTTT
V: TRBV18; D: NA; size: many; J: TRBJ1-3; CDR3: CASSPRGEASRISGNTIYF; DNA: TGTGCCAGCTCACCACGAGGGGAGGCCAGCCGAATCTCTGGAAACACCATATATTTT
V: TRBV6-5; D: TRBD2; size: many; J: TRBJ2-7; CDR3: CASNSLAESWEQYF; DNA: TGTGCCAGCAATTCACTAGCGGAGTCTTGGGAGCAGTACTTC
V: TRBV15; D: NA; size: many; J: TRBJ1-1; CDR3: CATSRDGASEAFF; DNA: TGTGCCACCAGCAGAGATGGGGCCTCTGAAGCTTTCTTT
V: TRBV5-4; D: NA; size: many; J: TRBJ2-7; CDR3: CASSSGPYEQYF; DNA: TGTGCCAGCAGCTCCGGACCGTACGAGCAGTACTTC